Following are 9 T cell receptor beta chains from one sample sequenced in a study of shared clonotypes between healthy human individuals. The table came from immunoSEQ multiplex PCR; TCRdb's copy has only in-frame clones and leaves some out. Of about 820,000 clones listed, 80% to 95% are singletons. Terminally differentiated effector memory CD45RA+ cells were excluded by CCR7 positive selection of CD45RO-negative cells. Material: naive CD8+ T cells sorted from blood. These receptors were taken from a young man in good health.

The CDR3 nucleotides are TGTGCCAGCAGCTTAGCTGGGTATTGGGACGAGCAGTACTTC. It translates to CASSLAGYWDEQYF. The chain combines TRBV7-9 with TRBJ2-7; no definite D call. Trimming cost V 0 bases and J 5 bases, with 11 bases left between them. The CDR3 sequence is 14 residues long. Looked up from germline, CDR1 is SEHNR and CDR2 is FQNEAQ (reference sequence).

This chain joins TRBV20-1 and TRBJ1-1; D is unresolved. V shed 4 bases and J shed 12 bases, with 6 bases lying between them. CDR3 length equals 8 residues. CDR1 and CDR2 from the germline V gene are DFQATT and SNEGSKA (reference sequence). This CDR3 reads CSATKTFF. CDR3 coding DNA: TGCAGTGCTACCAAAACTTTCTTT.

This clone was recorded once. The CDR3 nucleotides read TGTGCCAGCAGTCTTAACGCCGAAACCCTAGCGGGAGGGCGCAATGAGCAGTTCTTC. This codes for CASSLNAETLAGGRNEQFF. V usage is TRBV9 and J usage is TRBJ2-1; 12 nucleotides align to TRBD2. Germline loops: CDR1 SGDLS, CDR2 YYNGEE. J gave up 6 bases and V 5 bases, and 18 bases lay outside the gene matches. There are 19 residues in the CDR3.

This chain uses TRBV29-1 with TRBJ1-5; possibly TRBD1 for D (6 bases). Trimming shortened V by 7 bases and J by 0 bases, and 16 bases separated the two germline ends. This CDR3 spans 15 amino acids. Germline V gene lookup returns CDR1 SQVTM and CDR2 ANQGSEA. The CDR3 DNA reads TGCAGCGCACGGACAGACCCATATAGCAATCAGCCCCAGCATTTT. It translates to CSARTDPYSNQPQHF.

In DNA form, the CDR3 reads TGTGCCAGCAGGGGGGCAGGGAATGAGCAGTTCTTC. Protein product: CASRGAGNEQFF. The chain carries TRBV6-4 and TRBJ2-1; D is perhaps TRBD1 (6 bases). V dropped 6 bases and J dropped 7 bases, with 10 bases sitting between them. In germline, CDR1 is MRHNA, CDR2 SNTAGT. The CDR3 sequence is 12 residues long.

The chain is built from TRBV19 and TRBJ1-4; D is ambiguous. Germline CDR1 LNHDA, CDR2 SQIVND (reference sequence). Deletions cut 5 bases from V and 2 bases from J, with 12 bases between. The CDR3 extends over 15 amino acids. The CDR3 is CASSLHSYTNEKLFF. The CDR3 region has the DNA TGTGCCAGTAGTCTGCACAGCTACACTAATGAAAAACTGTTTTTT.

J is TRBJ2-1 and V is TRBV27; D perhaps matches TRBD1 (6 bases). The CDR3 spans 16 residues. CDR1 is MNHEY, CDR2 SMNVEV, per germline (reference sequence). Trimming took off 6 bases at V and 3 bases at J, with 18 bases between the two ends. The CDR3 loop is CASRAPRGTYYNEQFF. The DNA for the CDR3 is TGTGCCAGCAGGGCCCCGAGGGGGACCTACTACAATGAGCAGTTCTTC.

This sequence joins TRBV29-1 and TRBJ1-1, with no clear D. The CDR3 has 13 residues. The V end was cut by 5 bases, the J end by 3 bases, with 13 bases between. CDR1 and CDR2 (germline): SQVTM, ANQGSEA. CDR3 nucleotide sequence: TGCAGCGTTTCGGAGGGAGCGGACACTGAAGCTTTCTTT. Translated: CSVSEGADTEAFF.

The chain couples TRBV28 to TRBJ2-7; the match to TRBD1 covers 9 bases. Trimming cost V 4 bases and J 3 bases; bases outside gene matches: 7. This CDR3 is built from 15 residues. CDR1 and CDR2 from the germline V gene are MDHEN and SYDVKM. The DNA for the CDR3 is TGTGCCAGCAGTTACACAGGGGGCGCGATCTACGAGCAGTACTTC. This encodes CASSYTGGAIYEQYF.